A selection of T cell receptor beta chains follows, all from one sample in a study of blood T cell repertoires in COVID-19. This table comes from immunoSEQ multiplex PCR, and its TCRdb copy is limited to in-frame clones, with some not included. The repertoire includes about 410,000 clones, around 92% of them detected once, and 1.7% sits in the top ten. Sequenced input: PBMCs or T cells enriched from blood (not recorded which). The receptors derive from a woman aged 25-40 years who had recovered from COVID-19. Both conserved end residues are part of each CDR3. Fields, in order: CDR3 protein, CDR3 DNA, D gene, J gene, V gene, clone size. A D gene is named only where the DNA matches it firmly. Clone size, where shown, is once, few, many, or a class for clones that have expanded.

CDR3: CASILGQDSSYEQYF; DNA: TGTGCCAGCATACTTGGACAGGACAGCTCCTACGAGCAGTACTTC; D: TRBD1; J: TRBJ2-7; V: TRBV5-6; size: -
CDR3: CAISESRDSSSPLHF; DNA: TGTGCCATCAGTGAGTCGCGGGATAGCTCTTCACCCCTCCACTTT; D: -; J: TRBJ1-6; V: TRBV10-3; size: -
CDR3: CASSPGGQGGYEQYF; DNA: TGCGCCAGCAGCCCTGGTGGACAGGGAGGTTACGAGCAGTACTTC; D: TRBD1; J: TRBJ2-7; V: TRBV5-1; size: few
CDR3: CASSGTSGTHEKLFF; DNA: TGTGCCAGCAGCGGGACTTCAGGAACTCATGAAAAACTGTTTTTT; D: -; J: TRBJ1-4; V: TRBV2; size: -
CDR3: CASSGRGGREKLFF; DNA: TGTGCCAGCAGTGGAAGGGGGGGACGAGAAAAACTGTTTTTT; D: -; J: TRBJ1-4; V: TRBV2; size: -
CDR3: CASSRGGGRTEAFF; DNA: TGTGCCAGCAGCCGAGGGGGCGGGCGCACTGAAGCTTTCTTT; D: TRBD1; J: TRBJ1-1; V: TRBV14; size: -
CDR3: CASSPQANTEAFF; DNA: TGTGCCAGCTCACCACAAGCGAACACTGAAGCTTTCTTT; D: -; J: TRBJ1-1; V: TRBV18; size: -
CDR3: CASSGSGTGGDEQYF; DNA: TGTGCCAGCAGCGGATCCGGGACAGGGGGCGACGAGCAGTACTTC; D: TRBD1; J: TRBJ2-7; V: TRBV7-2; size: -
CDR3: CASSLRTGGGTDTQYF; DNA: TGTGCCAGCAGTCTTCGAACTGGGGGGGGCACAGATACGCAGTATTTT; D: TRBD2; J: TRBJ2-3; V: TRBV2; size: once
CDR3: CASRDRGPGNTIYF; DNA: TGTGCCAGCCGGGACAGGGGCCCTGGAAACACCATATATTTT; D: TRBD1; J: TRBJ1-3; V: TRBV28; size: -
CDR3: CASSAFGELFF; DNA: TGTGCCAGCAGCGCTTTTGGGGAGCTGTTTTTT; D: -; J: TRBJ2-2; V: TRBV9; size: -
CDR3: CASSSTPGQGVEKLFF; DNA: TGTGCCAGCAGTTCCACCCCGGGACAGGGGGTTGAAAAACTGTTTTTT; D: TRBD1; J: TRBJ1-4; V: TRBV28; size: -
CDR3: CATSDQADRGGTDTQYF; DNA: TGTGCCACCAGTGACCAAGCCGACAGGGGTGGCACAGATACGCAGTATTTT; D: TRBD1; J: TRBJ2-3; V: TRBV24-1; size: -
CDR3: CSVLGLAGDTQYF; DNA: TGCAGCGTTTTGGGACTAGCGGGAGATACGCAGTATTTT; D: TRBD2; J: TRBJ2-3; V: TRBV29-1; size: few
CDR3: CASSLGLAGVYEQFF; DNA: TGTGCCAGCAGCTTAGGGCTAGCGGGAGTGTATGAGCAGTTCTTC; D: TRBD2; J: TRBJ2-1; V: TRBV7-3; size: -
CDR3: CASSRRRFNEKLFF; DNA: TGTGCCAGTAGCCGGAGGAGATTTAATGAAAAACTGTTTTTT; D: -; J: TRBJ1-4; V: TRBV6-5; size: once
CDR3: CASIPYGEGEKLFF; DNA: TGTGCCAGCATTCCATATGGGGAGGGTGAAAAACTGTTTTTT; D: -; J: TRBJ1-4; V: TRBV6-4; size: -
CDR3: CSAQGQETQYF; DNA: TGCAGTGCTCAGGGACAAGAGACCCAGTACTTC; D: -; J: TRBJ2-5; V: TRBV20-1; size: -
CDR3: CASSPSSTYYEQYF; DNA: TGCGCCAGCAGCCCCAGTTCGACATACTACGAGCAGTACTTC; D: -; J: TRBJ2-7; V: TRBV5-1; size: -
CDR3: CASSLQGNTEAFF; DNA: TGTGCCAGCAGCTTACAGGGGAACACTGAAGCTTTCTTT; D: -; J: TRBJ1-1; V: TRBV11-2; size: -
CDR3: CASSVTTRLGSYEQYF; DNA: TGTGCCAGCAGCGTCACCACGAGGTTGGGTTCCTACGAGCAGTACTTC; D: -; J: TRBJ2-7; V: TRBV5-4; size: once
CDR3: CASSVAGVSYEQYF; DNA: TGTGCCAGCAGTGTGGCAGGGGTATCCTACGAGCAGTACTTC; D: -; J: TRBJ2-7; V: TRBV27; size: once
CDR3: CASSAVALFHSGANVLTF; DNA: TGTGCCAGCAGCGCCGTAGCGCTGTTCCACTCTGGGGCCAACGTCCTGACTTTC; D: -; J: TRBJ2-6; V: TRBV9; size: once
CDR3: CASSSWTSGSTDTQYF; DNA: TGTGCCAGCAGTTCCTGGACTAGCGGGAGTACAGATACGCAGTATTTT; D: TRBD2; J: TRBJ2-3; V: TRBV27; size: -
CDR3: CASSLRVGVGQPQHF; DNA: TGTGCCAGCAGTTTACGTGTAGGGGTGGGTCAGCCCCAGCATTTT; D: -; J: TRBJ1-5; V: TRBV28; size: -
CDR3: CASSYGMAGPVYGYTF; DNA: TGTGCCAGCAGTTACGGTATGGCAGGGCCAGTCTATGGCTACACCTTC; D: -; J: TRBJ1-2; V: TRBV6-5; size: -
CDR3: CASSSEVNTEAFF; DNA: TGTGCCAGCAGCTCCGAGGTAAACACTGAAGCTTTCTTT; D: -; J: TRBJ1-1; V: TRBV7-9; size: -
CDR3: CASSPGTGTEQFF; DNA: TGTGCCAGCAGCCCCGGGACAGGGACGGAGCAGTTCTTC; D: TRBD1; J: TRBJ2-1; V: TRBV12-3/TRBV12-4; size: once
CDR3: CASSQPQGLTDTQYF; DNA: TGCGCCAGCAGCCAACCCCAGGGCCTCACAGATACGCAGTATTTT; D: -; J: TRBJ2-3; V: TRBV4-1; size: -
CDR3: CASSPQGGLNYGYTF; DNA: TGTGCCAGCAGCCCACAGGGGGGCCTTAACTATGGCTACACCTTC; D: TRBD1; J: TRBJ1-2; V: TRBV9; size: -
CDR3: CASSLVGLNTEAFF; DNA: TGCGCCAGCAGCTTGGTCGGTTTGAACACTGAAGCTTTCTTT; D: -; J: TRBJ1-1; V: TRBV5-1; size: -
CDR3: CASSVQGTGELFF; DNA: TGTGCCAGCAGCGTACAGGGCACCGGGGAGCTGTTTTTT; D: -; J: TRBJ2-2; V: TRBV9; size: -
CDR3: CASSPGQVSYEQYF; DNA: TGTGCCAGCTCACCGGGACAGGTCTCCTACGAGCAGTACTTC; D: TRBD1; J: TRBJ2-7; V: TRBV18; size: -
CDR3: CASTSAGGPNEQYF; DNA: TGTGCCAGCACCAGCGCAGGGGGGCCCAACGAGCAGTACTTC; D: -; J: TRBJ2-7; V: TRBV6-5; size: -
CDR3: CASSLSGQSIGYGYTF; DNA: TGTGCCAGCAGTTTATCGGGGCAATCTATAGGCTATGGCTACACCTTC; D: -; J: TRBJ1-2; V: TRBV27; size: -
CDR3: CASTTRGYNEQFF; DNA: TGTGCCAGCACGACCAGGGGTTACAATGAGCAGTTCTTC; D: -; J: TRBJ2-1; V: TRBV12-3/TRBV12-4; size: -
CDR3: CASSQALAGGNYGYTF; DNA: TGCGCCAGCAGCCAAGCCCTGGCAGGGGGGAACTATGGCTACACCTTC; D: TRBD1; J: TRBJ1-2; V: TRBV4-1; size: -
CDR3: CASSHWTLAKDGYEQYF; DNA: TGTGCCAGCAGCCATTGGACTTTGGCTAAGGACGGATACGAGCAGTACTTC; D: -; J: TRBJ2-7; V: TRBV3-1/TRBV3-2; size: -
CDR3: CSVTRRDTDYEQYF; DNA: TGCAGCGTAACCCGACGGGATACCGACTACGAGCAGTACTTC; D: -; J: TRBJ2-7; V: TRBV29-1; size: many
CDR3: CASSPRDRVREKLFF; DNA: TGTGCCAGCTCACCACGGGACAGGGTGAGAGAAAAACTGTTTTTT; D: TRBD1; J: TRBJ1-4; V: TRBV18; size: -
CDR3: CASSRYTGLEEQYF; DNA: TGTGCCAGCTCAAGATACACAGGGTTGGAAGAGCAGTACTTC; D: -; J: TRBJ2-7; V: TRBV18; size: -
CDR3: CASSQASRTGGDGYTF; DNA: TGCGCCAGCAGCCAAGCGAGTCGGACAGGGGGCGATGGCTACACCTTC; D: TRBD1; J: TRBJ1-2; V: TRBV4-3; size: -
CDR3: CASSPQRQETQYF; DNA: TGTGCCAGCTCACCACAGCGACAAGAGACCCAGTACTTC; D: -; J: TRBJ2-5; V: TRBV18; size: -
CDR3: CASSQVYGLPGETQYF; DNA: TGTGCCAGCAGCCAAGTTTACGGCCTTCCAGGAGAGACCCAGTACTTC; D: -; J: TRBJ2-5; V: TRBV3-1/TRBV3-2; size: -
CDR3: CASSGYRGGYTF; DNA: TGTGCCAGCAGCGGATACAGGGGCGGCTACACCTTC; D: TRBD1; J: TRBJ1-2; V: TRBV7-9; size: -
CDR3: CASSSASARGYTF; DNA: TGTGCCAGCAGTTCGGCAAGCGCTAGGGGCTACACCTTC; D: -; J: TRBJ1-2; V: TRBV28; size: -
CDR3: CASSARGSSYNSPLHF; DNA: TGTGCCAGCAGTGCCAGGGGTAGCTCCTATAATTCACCCCTCCACTTT; D: -; J: TRBJ1-6; V: TRBV6-1; size: -
CDR3: CASSSRDSREAFF; DNA: TGTGCCAGCAGTTCGCGGGACAGCCGTGAAGCTTTCTTT; D: TRBD1; J: TRBJ1-1; V: TRBV27; size: -
CDR3: CASRGRQGLAGYNEQFF; DNA: TGTGCCAGTAGGGGGAGGCAAGGGTTAGCGGGGTACAATGAGCAGTTCTTC; D: TRBD2; J: TRBJ2-1; V: TRBV19; size: -
CDR3: CASSLGIAGNTIYF; DNA: TGTGCCAGCAGCTTGGGTATCGCTGGAAACACCATATATTTT; D: -; J: TRBJ1-3; V: TRBV5-6; size: -
CDR3: CASIGEGAAHSPLHF; DNA: TGTGCCAGCATCGGGGAGGGCGCAGCACATTCACCCCTCCACTTT; D: -; J: TRBJ1-6; V: TRBV6-5; size: -
CDR3: CASSQEGLAGAQETQYF; DNA: TGTGCCAGCAGTCAAGAGGGACTAGCGGGGGCCCAAGAGACCCAGTACTTC; D: TRBD2; J: TRBJ2-5; V: TRBV28; size: -
CDR3: CASSSRLAGGTGELFF; DNA: TGTGCCAGCAGCTCCAGACTAGCGGGGGGGACCGGGGAGCTGTTTTTT; D: TRBD2; J: TRBJ2-2; V: TRBV7-2; size: -